The entry below gives a single T cell receptor (beta chain) sequence along with its context. Its antigen is not identified. The record originates from a study of T cell responses to AZD1222 COVID-19 vaccine. Here immunoSEQ multiplex PCR was the method, and the copy in TCRdb shows in-frame clones only, minus some. This table holds approximately 140,000 clones, almost 95% found once. CDR3 length: 14 residues. CDR1 is LNHDA, CDR2 SQIVND, per germline (reference sequence). Study-wide results and caveats: Repertoire sampling happened only post peak T cell response. Unmutated variant regions are reportedly the target of nearly half of TCRs that are spike-specific. The donors showed a predominance of white British ancestry and of females, with possible underestimation of clonal diversity.

J is TRBJ2-6 and V is TRBV19; D not resolved. Sequencing was performed on peripheral blood, taken 28 days after the second AZD1222 dose. The TCR was taken from an adult who received the AZD1222 COVID-19 vaccine. This CDR3 reads CATGRLTGANVLTF. The CDR3 nucleotides read TGTGCTACCGGGCGGCTGACTGGGGCCAACGTCCTGACTTTC.